These T cell receptor beta chains were read from a single sample in a study of CD8 T cells in Susac syndrome. MiXCR, run by TCRdb on the immunoSEQ multiplex PCR reads, gives a single entry per CDR3 protein. The table lists about 440,000 distinct CDR3 sequences, around 83% of them singletons, with approximately 0.11% in the top ten. The source material was CD8+ T cells from PBMCs. The receptors originated from a human donor with multiple sclerosis. The CDR3 runs from the conserved cysteine through the conserved F or W. The order of the fields is V gene, D gene, J gene, clone size, CDR3 protein, CDR3 DNA. D genes are given only for firm matches. Size tells how often a clone was seen (once, few, many) or the class of an expanded clone, and some rows leave it out.

TRBV20-1	TRBD2	TRBJ2-5	.	CSARLLGGGETQYF	TGCAGTGCTAGACTCCTCGGGGGAGGGGAGACCCAGTACTTC
TRBV27	.	TRBJ2-2	.	CASSLRLIGGTGELFF	TGTGCCAGCAGTTTACGGCTGATCGGCGGGACCGGGGAGCTGTTTTTT
TRBV24-1	.	TRBJ2-3	.	CATSDLGDTQYF	TGTGCCACCAGTGATTTAGGCGATACGCAGTATTTT
TRBV11-2	.	TRBJ2-5	.	CASSLGVGRETQYF	TGTGCCAGCAGCTTAGGTGTAGGCCGGGAGACCCAGTACTTC
TRBV12-3/TRBV12-4	.	TRBJ1-2	.	CASSSTLVYGYTF	TGTGCCAGCAGTTCGACATTGGTCTATGGCTACACCTTC
TRBV18	.	TRBJ2-7	.	CASSSNLTYVMAENEQYF	TGTGCCAGCTCATCAAACCTCACATATGTTATGGCAGAGAACGAGCAGTACTTC
TRBV12-3/TRBV12-4	.	TRBJ2-5	few	CASRRLGYEETQYF	TGTGCCAGCCGAAGACTTGGATATGAAGAGACCCAGTACTTC
TRBV5-4	TRBD1	TRBJ1-6	.	CASSRQGTNSPLHF	TGTGCCAGCAGCCGACAGGGTACCAATTCACCCCTCCACTTT
TRBV4-1	.	TRBJ2-1	.	CASSHETGPYNEQFF	TGCGCCAGCAGCCACGAGACGGGACCCTACAATGAGCAGTTCTTC
TRBV25-1	TRBD2	TRBJ2-7	.	CASSEWGGPHEQYF	TGTGCCAGCAGTGAATGGGGGGGACCCCACGAGCAGTACTTC
TRBV30	.	TRBJ2-3	.	CAWKPGADTQYF	TGTGCCTGGAAACCTGGGGCAGATACGCAGTATTTT
TRBV9	.	TRBJ2-5	.	CASSAVPDWGQETQYF	TGTGCCAGCAGCGCCGTACCGGACTGGGGACAAGAGACCCAGTACTTC
TRBV27	TRBD2	TRBJ2-1	.	CASSGSRSTGGHDPYNEQFF	TGTGCCAGCAGCGGGTCGAGATCAACGGGGGGGCACGACCCTTACAATGAGCAGTTCTTC
TRBV5-5	TRBD2	TRBJ2-1	.	CASSYSGPLYNEQFF	TGTGCCAGCAGCTATAGCGGGCCCCTCTACAATGAGCAGTTCTTC
TRBV6-1	TRBD2	TRBJ2-1	.	CASGTSGGNEQFF	TGTGCCAGTGGGACTAGCGGGGGGAATGAGCAGTTCTTC
TRBV5-6	.	TRBJ2-2	.	CVSSGQTGELFF	TGTGTCAGCAGCGGACAGACCGGGGAGCTGTTTTTT
TRBV19	TRBD1	TRBJ1-5	.	CASSRTWDRKHQPQHF	TGTGCCAGTAGTCGTACCTGGGACAGGAAACATCAGCCCCAGCATTTT
TRBV6-2/TRBV6-3	.	TRBJ2-3	.	CASSSTTPVSTRYHGTDTQYF	TGTGCCAGCAGTTCCACAACTCCCGTCTCTACTAGGTATCACGGCACAGATACGCAGTATTTT
TRBV25-1	.	TRBJ1-1	.	CASSVGSGLTEAFF	TGTGCCAGCAGTGTTGGTTCCGGGCTCACTGAAGCTTTCTTT
TRBV7-9	.	TRBJ2-1	.	CASSAGWAVGPAYEQFF	TGTGCCAGCAGCGCGGGCTGGGCGGTGGGTCCGGCTTATGAGCAGTTCTTC
TRBV4-1	.	TRBJ1-5	.	CASSQIGNSNQPQHF	TGCGCCAGCAGCCAAATTGGGAATAGCAATCAGCCCCAGCATTTT
TRBV20-1	TRBD1	TRBJ1-1	.	CSATLQGANTEAFF	TGCAGTGCTACCCTCCAGGGGGCGAACACTGAAGCTTTCTTT
TRBV5-1	.	TRBJ1-1	.	CASSLGLSVPEDTEAFF	TGCGCCAGCAGCTTGGGCCTTAGTGTCCCAGAAGACACTGAAGCTTTCTTT
TRBV28	TRBD1	TRBJ2-7	.	CATLEDRMTYEQYF	TGTGCCACCCTAGAGGACAGGATGACCTACGAGCAGTACTTC
TRBV3-1	.	TRBJ1-1	.	CASSPVMNTEASF	TGTGCCAGCAGCCCTGTCATGAACACTGAAGCTTCCTTT
TRBV2	.	TRBJ1-2	.	CASSGGELDYGYTF	TGTGCCAGCAGTGGAGGGGAGTTGGACTATGGCTACACCTTC
TRBV6-1	.	TRBJ2-7	few	CASSDEVTGANYEQYF	TGTGCCAGCAGTGACGAGGTTACAGGTGCTAACTACGAGCAGTACTTC
TRBV27	.	TRBJ2-3	.	CASGGRTESTDTQYF	TGTGCCAGCGGGGGAAGGACCGAAAGCACAGATACGCAGTATTTT
TRBV7-4	.	TRBJ2-3	.	CASRWDIDTDTQYF	TGTGCCAGCAGGTGGGACATTGACACAGATACGCAGTATTTT
TRBV20-1	TRBD2	TRBJ2-7	.	CSALPVVRTSGLYEQYF	TGCAGTGCCCTTCCGGTCGTCCGTACTAGCGGACTCTACGAGCAGTACTTC
TRBV19	.	TRBJ2-4	.	CASRSLAKNIQYF	TGTGCCAGTAGGTCGTTAGCCAAAAACATTCAGTACTTC
TRBV10-3	.	TRBJ2-7	.	CALLTDSYEQYF	TGTGCCCTCCTGACAGACTCCTACGAGCAGTACTTC
TRBV6-5	.	TRBJ2-7	.	CASGAVEQYF	TGTGCCAGCGGTGCAGTCGAGCAGTACTTC
TRBV29-1	TRBD2	TRBJ2-5	.	CSAWALAGGTDLETQYF	TGCAGCGCTTGGGCACTAGCGGGGGGTACGGATTTAGAGACCCAGTACTTC
TRBV7-9	TRBD2	TRBJ2-1	.	CASSSPLLAGGHEQFF	TGTGCCAGCAGCTCTCCATTACTAGCGGGAGGCCATGAGCAGTTCTTC
TRBV2	TRBD1	TRBJ1-5	.	CASSEVGTGNNQPQHF	TGTGCCAGCAGTGAAGTTGGGACAGGGAACAATCAGCCCCAGCATTTT
TRBV5-1	TRBD1	TRBJ2-3	.	CASSDGQGTTDTQYF	TGCGCCAGCAGCGATGGACAGGGGACGACAGATACGCAGTATTTT
TRBV7-2	.	TRBJ2-7	.	CASSPYRDTPYEQYF	TGTGCCAGCAGCCCATACCGGGACACCCCCTACGAGCAGTACTTC
TRBV29-1	.	TRBJ2-7	.	CSVGGAGYEQYF	TGCAGCGTTGGAGGGGCCGGCTACGAGCAGTACTTC
TRBV4-1	TRBD2	TRBJ2-2	once	CASSQTGTTNTGELFF	TGCGCCAGCAGCCAAACCGGGACTACGAACACCGGGGAGCTGTTTTTT
TRBV6-1	.	TRBJ1-4	few	CASTPGGRGEKLFF	TGTGCCAGCACCCCCGGGGGGAGGGGTGAAAAACTGTTTTTT
TRBV27	.	TRBJ1-1	.	CASANSGEAFF	TGTGCCAGCGCCAATTCCGGCGAAGCTTTCTTT
TRBV20-1	.	TRBJ2-7	.	CSAQGHSYEQYF	TGCAGTGCCCAGGGACACAGTTACGAGCAGTACTTC
TRBV20-1	.	TRBJ1-6	.	CSARAPWTWDLINSPLHF	TGCAGTGCTAGAGCCCCCTGGACCTGGGACCTAATTAATTCACCCCTCCACTTT